This TCR beta chain came from a study of blood T cell repertoires in COVID-19. V was pared by 4 bases and J by 3 bases, with 5 bases of the junction left unmatched. The V gene's germline CDR1 is WSHSY and CDR2 SAAADI. The CDR3 loop spans 16 amino acids. Sequenced by immunoSEQ multiplex PCR; TCRdb stores in-frame clones only, minus some. The table lists about 150,000 clones, 80% of them singletons. The sample was peripheral blood. The sequence was collected from a woman in her forties or fifties with acute or convalescent COVID-19. The chain recombines TRBV10-2 with TRBJ2-3; TRBD2 aligns across 12 bases. The chain's CDR3 is CASSGFTSGGTDTQYF. CDR3 bases: TGCGCCAGCAGTGGCTTCACTAGCGGGGGGACAGATACGCAGTATTTT.